This TCR beta chain was retrieved from a study of blood T cell repertoires in COVID-19. Authors' data handling: Using reference gene primer amplification, nucleated cell counts were estimated. Sequencing used immunoSEQ multiplex PCR; TCRdb keeps in-frame clones, though not all of them. That table furnishes V, J and clone size, whereas the DNA furnished D and trimming. Among roughly 380,000 clones listed, around nine tenths were seen once. Individuals aged about 18 to 95 years were recruited from roughly 22 US areas. During the 2 weeks before they entered the study, exposed participants had met someone with a PCR-confirmed or clinician-diagnosed COVID-19 case. Sequenced material: PBMCs or T cells enriched from blood (not recorded which). This sequence was found in a woman younger than 45 who had been exposed to COVID-19.

CDR3 loop: CASSYPPGGRAYYEQYF. The CDR3 DNA reads TGTGCCAGCAGCTACCCCCCCGGCGGGAGAGCTTACTACGAGCAGTACTTC. This chain joins TRBV12-1 and TRBJ2-7; the D segment call TRBD2 is taken from the table without a DNA check. TRBV12-1 is shown as a pseudogene. The CDR3 has 17 residues.